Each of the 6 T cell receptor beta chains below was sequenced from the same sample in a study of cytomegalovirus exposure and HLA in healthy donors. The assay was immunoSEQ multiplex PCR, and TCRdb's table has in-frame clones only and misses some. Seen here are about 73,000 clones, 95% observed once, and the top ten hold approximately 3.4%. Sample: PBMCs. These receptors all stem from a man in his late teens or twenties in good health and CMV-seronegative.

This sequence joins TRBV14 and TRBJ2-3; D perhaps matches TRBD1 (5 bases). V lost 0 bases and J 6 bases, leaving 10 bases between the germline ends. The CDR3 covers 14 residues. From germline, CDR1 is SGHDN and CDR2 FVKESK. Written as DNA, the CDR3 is TGTGCCAGCAGCCAAGATCTTGGGGCCGATACGCAGTATTTT. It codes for CASSQDLGADTQYF.

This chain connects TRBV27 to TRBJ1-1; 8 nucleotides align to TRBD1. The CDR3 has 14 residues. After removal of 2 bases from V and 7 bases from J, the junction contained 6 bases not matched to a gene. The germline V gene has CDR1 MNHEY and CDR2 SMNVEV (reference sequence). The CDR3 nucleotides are TGTGCCAGCAGTTTACGGGGGACAGGCCTTGAAGCTTTCTTT. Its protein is CASSLRGTGLEAFF.

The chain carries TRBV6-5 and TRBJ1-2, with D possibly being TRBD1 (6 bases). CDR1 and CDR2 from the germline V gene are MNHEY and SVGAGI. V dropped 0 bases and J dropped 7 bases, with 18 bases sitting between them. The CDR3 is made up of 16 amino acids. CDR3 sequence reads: CASSYSEFGGAAGYTF. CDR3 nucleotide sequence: TGTGCCAGCAGTTACTCGGAGTTCGGGGGGGCGGCTGGCTACACCTTC.

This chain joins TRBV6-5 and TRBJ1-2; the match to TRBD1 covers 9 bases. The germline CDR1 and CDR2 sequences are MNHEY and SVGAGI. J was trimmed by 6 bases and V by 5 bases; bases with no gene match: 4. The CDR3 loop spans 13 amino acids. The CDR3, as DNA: TGTGCCAGCAGTCAAGGGACAGGGAATGGCTACACCTTC. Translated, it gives CASSQGTGNGYTF.

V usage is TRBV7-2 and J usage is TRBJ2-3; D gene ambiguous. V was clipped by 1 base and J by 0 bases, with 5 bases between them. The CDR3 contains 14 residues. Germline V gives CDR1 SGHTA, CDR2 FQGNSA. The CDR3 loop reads CASSLVKSTDTQYF. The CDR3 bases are TGTGCCAGCAGCTTAGTAAAAAGCACAGATACGCAGTATTTT.

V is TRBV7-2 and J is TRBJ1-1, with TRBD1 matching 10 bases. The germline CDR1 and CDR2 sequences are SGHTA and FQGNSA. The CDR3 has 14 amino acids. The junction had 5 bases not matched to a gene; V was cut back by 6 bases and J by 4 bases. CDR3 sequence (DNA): TGTGCCAGCAGATCGGGACAGGGGCTCACTGAAGCTTTCTTT. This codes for CASRSGQGLTEAFF.